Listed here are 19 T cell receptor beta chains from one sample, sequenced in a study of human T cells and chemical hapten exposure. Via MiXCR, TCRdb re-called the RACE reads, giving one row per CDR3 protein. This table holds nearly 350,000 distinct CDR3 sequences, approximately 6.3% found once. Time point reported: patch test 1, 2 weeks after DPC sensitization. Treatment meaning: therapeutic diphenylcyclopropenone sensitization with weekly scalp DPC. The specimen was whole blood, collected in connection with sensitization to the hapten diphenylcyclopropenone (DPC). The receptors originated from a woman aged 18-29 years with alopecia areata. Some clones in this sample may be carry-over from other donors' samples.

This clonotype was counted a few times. The CDR3 sequence is CASSQDEDTLLREKLFF. CDR3 sequence (DNA): TGTGCCAGCAGCCAAGATGAGGACACCCTTTTACGTGAAAAACTGTTTTTT. The V and J genes are TRBV3-1 and TRBJ1-4; weak D call: TRBD1 (5 bases). This CDR3 region has 17 residues. Looked up from germline, CDR1 is LGHDT and CDR2 is YNNKEL (reference sequence). Trimming removed 0 bases from V and 7 bases from J, with 18 bases in between.

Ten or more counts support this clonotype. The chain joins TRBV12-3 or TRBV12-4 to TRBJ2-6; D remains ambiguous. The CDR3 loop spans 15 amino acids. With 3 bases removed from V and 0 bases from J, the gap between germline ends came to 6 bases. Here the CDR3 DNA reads TGTGCCAGCAGTTTTCAGTTCTCTGGGGCCAACGTCCTGACTTTC. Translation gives CASSFQFSGANVLTF.

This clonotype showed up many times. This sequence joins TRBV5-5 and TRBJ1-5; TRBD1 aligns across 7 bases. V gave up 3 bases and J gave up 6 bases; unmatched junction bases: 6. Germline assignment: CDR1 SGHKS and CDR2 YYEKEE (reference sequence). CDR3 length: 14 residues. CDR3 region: CASSWTGNRQPQHF. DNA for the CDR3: TGTGCCAGCAGCTGGACAGGAAATCGTCAGCCCCAGCATTTT.

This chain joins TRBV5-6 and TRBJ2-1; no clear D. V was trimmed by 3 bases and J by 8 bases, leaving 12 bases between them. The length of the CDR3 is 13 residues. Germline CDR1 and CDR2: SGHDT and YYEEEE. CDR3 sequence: CASSSVLDDEQFF. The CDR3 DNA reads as TGTGCCAGCAGCTCGGTTCTGGACGATGAGCAGTTCTTC. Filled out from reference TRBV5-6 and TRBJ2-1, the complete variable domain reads DAGVTQSPTHLIKTRGQQVTLRCSPKSGHDTVSWYQQALGQGPQFIFQYYEEEERQRGNFPDRFSGHQFPNYSSELNVNALLLGDSALYLCASSSVLDDEQFFGPGTRLTVL.

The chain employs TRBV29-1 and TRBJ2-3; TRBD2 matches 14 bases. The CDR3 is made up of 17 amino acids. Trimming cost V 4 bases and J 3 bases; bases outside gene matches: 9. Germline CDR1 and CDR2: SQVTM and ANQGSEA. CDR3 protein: CSVGGTSGGLSTDTQYF. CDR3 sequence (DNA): TGCAGCGTTGGAGGGACTAGCGGGGGCTTAAGTACAGATACGCAGTATTTT.

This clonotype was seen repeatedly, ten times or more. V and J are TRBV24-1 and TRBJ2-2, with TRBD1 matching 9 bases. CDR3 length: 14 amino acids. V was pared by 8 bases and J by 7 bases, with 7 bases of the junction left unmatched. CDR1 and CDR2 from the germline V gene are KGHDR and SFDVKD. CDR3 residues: CATNNRGRGGELFF. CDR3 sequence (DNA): TGTGCCACCAACAACAGGGGGCGAGGCGGGGAGCTGTTTTTT.

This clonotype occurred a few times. This CDR3 is CASLGPPDNEQFF. CDR3 bases: TGTGCCAGCTTAGGACCTCCTGACAATGAGCAGTTCTTC. V and J are TRBV2 and TRBJ2-1; no firm D call. Deletions cut 8 bases from V and 5 bases from J, with 13 bases between. The CDR3 extends over 13 amino acids. CDR1 is SNHLY and CDR2 is FYNNEI in the germline V gene.

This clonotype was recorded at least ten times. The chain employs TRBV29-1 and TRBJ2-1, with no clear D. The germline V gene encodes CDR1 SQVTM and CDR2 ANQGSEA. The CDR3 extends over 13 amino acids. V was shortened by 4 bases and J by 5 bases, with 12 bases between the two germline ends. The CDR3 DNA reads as TGCAGCGTTGGTCAGACGAAGGACAATGAGCAGTTCTTC. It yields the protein CSVGQTKDNEQFF.

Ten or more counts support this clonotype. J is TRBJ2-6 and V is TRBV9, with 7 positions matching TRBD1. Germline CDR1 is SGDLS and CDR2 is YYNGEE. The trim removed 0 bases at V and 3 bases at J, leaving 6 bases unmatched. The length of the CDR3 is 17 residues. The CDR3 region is CASSVVKGARGANVLTF. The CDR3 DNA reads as TGTGCCAGCAGCGTAGTCAAGGGGGCGCGTGGGGCCAACGTCCTGACTTTC. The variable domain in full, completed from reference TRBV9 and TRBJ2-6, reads DSGVTQTPKHLITATGQRVTLRCSPRSGDLSVYWYQQSLDQGLQFLIQYYNGEERAKGNILERFSAQQFPDLHSELNLSSLELGDSALYFCASSVVKGARGANVLTFGAGSRLTVL.

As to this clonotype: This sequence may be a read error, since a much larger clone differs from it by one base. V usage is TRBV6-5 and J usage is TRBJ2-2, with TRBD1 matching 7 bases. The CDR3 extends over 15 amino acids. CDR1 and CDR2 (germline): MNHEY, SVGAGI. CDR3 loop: CANSYSTGDTGELFF. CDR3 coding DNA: TGTGCCAACAGTTACTCTACAGGGGATACCGGGGAGCTGTTTTTT.

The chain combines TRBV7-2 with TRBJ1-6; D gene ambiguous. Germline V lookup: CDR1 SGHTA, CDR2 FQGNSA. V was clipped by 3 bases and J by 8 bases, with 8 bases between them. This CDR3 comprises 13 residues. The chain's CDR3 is CASSLRRDSPLHF. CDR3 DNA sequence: TGTGCCAGCAGCTTGCGGCGTGATTCACCCCTCCACTTT. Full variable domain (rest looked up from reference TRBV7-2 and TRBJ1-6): GAGVSQSPSNKVTEKGKDVELRCDPISGHTALYWYRQSLGQGLEFLIYFQGNSAPDKSGLPSDRFSAERTGGSVSTLTIQRTQQEDSAVYLCASSLRRDSPLHFGNGTRLTVT.

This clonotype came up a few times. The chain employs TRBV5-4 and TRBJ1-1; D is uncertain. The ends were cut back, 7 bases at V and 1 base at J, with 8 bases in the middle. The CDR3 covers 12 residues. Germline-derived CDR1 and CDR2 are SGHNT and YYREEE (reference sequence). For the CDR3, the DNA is TGTGCCAGCTTAGCGGAGAACACTGAAGCTTTCTTT. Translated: CASLAENTEAFF.

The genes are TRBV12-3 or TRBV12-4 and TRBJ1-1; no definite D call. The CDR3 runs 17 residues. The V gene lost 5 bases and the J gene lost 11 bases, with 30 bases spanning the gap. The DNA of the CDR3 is TGTGCCAGCAGTCTCCCTCACCCCGGCCGGACGGATGAGAGGGCTTTCTTT. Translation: CASSLPHPGRTDERAFF.

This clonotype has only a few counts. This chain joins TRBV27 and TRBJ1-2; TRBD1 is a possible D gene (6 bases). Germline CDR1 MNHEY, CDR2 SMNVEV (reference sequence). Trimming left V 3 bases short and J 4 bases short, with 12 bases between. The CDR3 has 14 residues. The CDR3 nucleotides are TGTGCCAGCAGTTTGGGGCCAGGGGCCTATGGCTACACCTTC. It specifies CASSLGPGAYGYTF.

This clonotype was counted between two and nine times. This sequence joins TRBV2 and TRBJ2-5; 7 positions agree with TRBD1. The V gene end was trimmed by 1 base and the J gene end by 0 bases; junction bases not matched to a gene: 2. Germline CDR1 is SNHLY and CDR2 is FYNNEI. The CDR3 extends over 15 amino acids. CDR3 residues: CASSEEQGHQETQYF. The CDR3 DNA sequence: TGTGCCAGCAGTGAAGAACAGGGGCACCAAGAGACCCAGTACTTC. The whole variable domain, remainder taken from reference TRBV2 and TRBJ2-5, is EPEVTQTPSHQVTQMGQEVILRCVPISNHLYFYWYRQILGQKVEFLVSFYNNEISEKSEIFDDQFSVERPDGSNFTLKIRSTKLEDSAMYFCASSEEQGHQETQYFGPGTRLLVL.

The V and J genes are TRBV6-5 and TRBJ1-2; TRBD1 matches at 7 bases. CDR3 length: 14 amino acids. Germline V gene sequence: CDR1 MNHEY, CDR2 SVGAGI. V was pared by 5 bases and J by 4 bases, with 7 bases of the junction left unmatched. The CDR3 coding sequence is TGTGCCAGCAGTCAAATACAGGGGACCTATGGCTACACCTTC. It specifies CASSQIQGTYGYTF.

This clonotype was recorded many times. The CDR3 region has the DNA TGTGCCAGCAGCCAAACTAGCACGGCAGATACGCAGTATTTT. Its protein product is CASSQTSTADTQYF. J is TRBJ2-3 and V is TRBV14, with a weak D call TRBD2 (6 bases). The V and J ends lost 2 bases and 4 bases respectively, with 10 bases between them. CDR1 and CDR2 from the germline V gene are SGHDN and FVKESK. The length of the CDR3 is 14 residues. The whole variable domain, remainder taken from reference TRBV14 and TRBJ2-3, is EAGVTQFPSHSVIEKGQTVTLRCDPISGHDNLYWYRRVMGKEIKFLLHFVKESKQDESGMPNNRFLAERTGGTYSTLKVQPAELEDSGVYFCASSQTSTADTQYFGPGTRLTVL.

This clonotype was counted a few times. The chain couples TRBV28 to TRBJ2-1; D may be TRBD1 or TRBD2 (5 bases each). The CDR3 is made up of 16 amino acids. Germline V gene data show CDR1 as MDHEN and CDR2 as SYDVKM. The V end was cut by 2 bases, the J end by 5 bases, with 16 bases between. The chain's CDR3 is CASSLVGQGENNEQFF. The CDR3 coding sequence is TGTGCCAGCAGTTTAGTGGGTCAGGGAGAGAACAATGAGCAGTTCTTC.

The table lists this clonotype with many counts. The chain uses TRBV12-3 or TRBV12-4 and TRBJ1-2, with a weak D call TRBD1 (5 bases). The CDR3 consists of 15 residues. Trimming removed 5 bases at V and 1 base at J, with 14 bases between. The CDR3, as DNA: TGTGCCAGCAGTCCATCGGGGGACCTTAACTATGGCTACACCTTC. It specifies CASSPSGDLNYGYTF.